This T cell receptor beta chain came from a study of molecular identifiers for immune sequencing clone quantification (dated by TCRdb to about 2018). Study-wide context: For a replicate experiment, RNA from 20,000 or 100,000 naive CD8 T cells was divided into five aliquots, and four of the five aliquots were sequenced. CD8 T cells were used in a methods study to benchmark molecular-identifier clustering-based TCR repertoire sequencing (MIDCIRS) and TCR RNA copy counting. Here is what the overall study found, with its caveats: Clones above 20 RNA copies held over 98% of molecules in CMV-specific effector cells but under 1% in naive cells. The naive libraries included spiked-in Jurkat TCR RNA (roughly eleven copies' worth), and this Jurkat TCR RNA is not part of the donor repertoire. Modeling estimated roughly 3 recovered TCR RNA copies per cell, compared with about 10 by digital PCR, which implies roughly 29% capture efficiency. The sizes of highly expanded clones could end up underestimated when identical TCR molecules share a barcode. Spiked-in Jurkat TCR RNA equivalent to a single cell was reported to be detectable even among some 910,000 naive CD8 T cells. When barcode sub-clustering was omitted, TCR diversity was inflated by chimeric consensus sequences, with chimeras reaching as high as 47%.

This clonotype was seen repeatedly, ten times or more. Which antigen it targets is not known. No quality values exist for individual bases; no much larger clone is one base distant. Library preparation employed PCR. The sequencer was a NextSeq 500. Preparation of bulk TCR libraries followed a previously described approach, with the TCR primers listed in Table S5. The Qiagen AllPrep DNA/RNA kit was used to purify total RNA. Before any analysis, reads coming from multiple sequencing runs of the same library were combined into one pool. As for the authors' bioinformatics: Reads were retained only if an exact TCR constant sequence was present, and the retained reads were trimmed to 150 nt and grouped according to their 12-nt molecular barcodes. Reads inside each barcode group were sub-clustered using a 15% Levenshtein threshold, and a quality-weighted consensus sequence was constructed for each RNA molecule. Non-functional sequences were excluded, and lower-count sequences lying one edit away from another sequence were also excluded. Based on a fit of two negative binomial distributions, barcode sub-clusters having less than 20% of the maximum read count were discarded. TCRdb passed the public sequencing reads through fastp at Q25 and MiXCR, retaining productive beta sequences. Every CDR3 protein is listed once, alongside the most common genes and DNA of its rows. These V and J calls derive from TCRdb rather than the authors' analysis. The sample table lists hundreds of thousands of distinct CDR3 sequences, 25% of them with a count of one. The ten largest clones take up approximately 0.75% of the sample.

Trimming costs V 2 bases and J 4 bases, and their ends lie 11 bases apart. The germline V gene (reference sequence) yields SEHNR for CDR1 and FQNEAQ for CDR2. The CDR3 covers 14 residues, taking in both the cysteine and the phenylalanine. The read is trimmed to its CDR3 DNA, 42 bases read in frame from base 1. Naive CD8 T cell libraries were made from about 20,000 to 1,000,000 sorted cells using 10%, 30% or 50% of purified RNA. Naive CD8 T cells, defined as CD8+CD4-CCR7+CD45RA+, were FACS-sorted into RLT Plus buffer on a BD FACSAria II. To test detection sensitivity, Jurkat RNA equal to ten TCR copies was added to samples of about 18,000-1,100,000 naive CD8 T cells. Enrichment of CD8 T cells was performed with RosetteSep CD8+ T Cell Enrichment Cocktail and Ficoll-Paque, after which ACK red cell lysis was carried out.

This sequence was found in a human donor in good health. Some libraries in this study had Jurkat cell RNA spiked in. The source material was naive CD8+ T cells from blood, with Jurkat cell RNA spiked in. The sample's cell subset or site label is to be understood as: FACS-sorted CD8+CD4-CCR7+CD45RA+ naive T cells. The sequence joins TRBV7-9 to TRBJ1-1; the D gene lacks a confident call. CDR3 loop: CASSLRQNPTEAFF. The DNA sequence is given as TGTGCCAGCAGCTTACGGCAGAACCCCACTGAAGCTTTCTTT.